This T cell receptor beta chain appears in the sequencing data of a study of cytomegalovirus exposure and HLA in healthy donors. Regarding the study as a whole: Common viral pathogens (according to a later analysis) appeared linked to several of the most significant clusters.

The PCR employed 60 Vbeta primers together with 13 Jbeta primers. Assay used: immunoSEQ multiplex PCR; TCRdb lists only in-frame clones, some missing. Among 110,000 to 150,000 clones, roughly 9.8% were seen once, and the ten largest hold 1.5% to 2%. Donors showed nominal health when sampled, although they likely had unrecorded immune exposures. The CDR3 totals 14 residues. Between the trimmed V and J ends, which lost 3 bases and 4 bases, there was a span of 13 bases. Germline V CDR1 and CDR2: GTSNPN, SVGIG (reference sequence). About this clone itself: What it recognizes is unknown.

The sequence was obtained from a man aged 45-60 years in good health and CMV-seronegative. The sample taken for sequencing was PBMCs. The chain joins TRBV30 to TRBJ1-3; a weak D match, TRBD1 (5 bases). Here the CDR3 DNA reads TGTGCCTGGAGCGCCCCAGGGTTCGGAAACACCATATATTTT. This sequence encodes CAWSAPGFGNTIYF.